This T cell receptor beta chain was obtained from a study of cytomegalovirus exposure and HLA in healthy donors. Study results and limitations: Some V segments (TRBV6-2 and TRBV6-3 among them) were excluded as indistinguishable.

On this clone itself: Its antigen is not known.

Germline loops: CDR1 SGHVS, CDR2 FNYEAQ. The CDR3 is 12 amino acids. J was trimmed by 5 bases and V by 4 bases; bases with no gene match: 2. Vbeta (60) and Jbeta (13) primers were used in the PCR. Generated by immunoSEQ multiplex PCR, the TCRdb table keeps only in-frame clones and is missing some. In the table there are tens of thousands of clones, around 72% of which are singletons. Source material: PBMCs. The rearrangement links TRBV7-6 to TRBJ2-7; 7 bases agree with TRBD1. The sequence was obtained from a woman aged 25 to 39 in good health and CMV-seronegative. The CDR3 nucleotides read TGTGCCAGCAGCTCACAGGGGAACGAGCAGTACTTC. As protein: CASSSQGNEQYF.